What follows are 6 T cell receptor beta chains derived from one specimen sequenced in a study of spatial heterogeneity in lung cancer. TCRdb reanalysed the 5' RACE reads using MiXCR and keeps one entry per CDR3 protein. The sample yields roughly 8,000 distinct CDR3 sequences, roughly 5.9% seen once. As for time point: sample taken at primary tumor resection. Sequencing of whole RNA from tumor, nontumor lung or frozen PBMC involved no sorting. This material consisted of PBMCs, taken at surgery. The receptors were gathered from a male donor with early-stage non-small cell lung cancer.

This clonotype was seen many times. The chain couples TRBV6-5 to TRBJ2-7; weak D call: TRBD1 (5 bases). Looked up from germline, CDR1 is MNHEY and CDR2 is SVGAGI. The CDR3 contains 16 residues. Between the trimmed V and J ends, which lost 6 bases and 3 bases, there was a span of 21 bases. CDR3 nucleotides: TGTGCCAGCAGACCTTCCATTATAGGCAGGGTCTACGAGCAGTACTTC. As protein: CASRPSIIGRVYEQYF.

This clonotype was observed at least ten times. The chain links TRBV7-9 to TRBJ2-3; no reliable D call. V was clipped by 1 base and J by 4 bases, with 9 bases between them. The CDR3 totals 14 residues. Germline CDR1 reads SEHNR; CDR2 reads FQNEAQ (reference sequence). CDR3 sequence: CASSLGGLPDTQYF. The CDR3 DNA reads TGTGCCAGCAGCTTAGGAGGCTTGCCAGATACGCAGTATTTT.

This clonotype was counted ten times or more. The chain uses TRBV7-2 and TRBJ1-1; D call uncertain. The germline V gene has CDR1 SGHTA and CDR2 FQGNSA. CDR3 length: 14 amino acids. V was clipped by 6 bases and J by 2 bases, with 13 bases between them. The CDR3 sequence: CASSRFRENTEAFF. CDR3 sequence (DNA): TGTGCCAGCAGTCGATTTCGGGAAAACACTGAAGCTTTCTTT. Together with reference TRBV7-2 and TRBJ1-1, the CDR3 gives the full variable domain: GAGVSQSPSNKVTEKGKDVELRCDPISGHTALYWYRQSLGQGLEFLIYFQGNSAPDKSGLPSDRFSAERTGGSVSTLTIQRTQQEDSAVYLCASSRFRENTEAFFGQGTRLTVV.

As for this clonotype: A much larger clone differs by one base, so this may be a read error. The rearrangement uses TRBV10-3 and TRBJ2-3, with 11 bases matching TRBD2. The germline CDR1 and CDR2 sequences are ENHRY and SYGVKD. The CDR3 covers 15 residues. CDR3 DNA: TGTGCCATCAGAGGGACTAGCGGTTTCACAGATATGCAGTATTTT. This encodes CAIRGTSGFTDMQYF.

Sample share makes this clonotype medium-sized. This chain connects TRBV9 to TRBJ2-2; 7 nucleotides line up with TRBD1. Germline V gives CDR1 SGDLS, CDR2 YYNGEE. V shed 3 bases and J 0 bases; nucleotides not matched to a gene: 5. This CDR3 is 16 amino acids long. This CDR3 reads CASSASGTANTGELFF. DNA for the CDR3: TGTGCCAGCAGCGCCTCCGGGACAGCGAACACCGGGGAGCTGTTTTTT.

This clonotype came up many times. This rearrangement joins TRBV27 to TRBJ1-4, with D possibly matching TRBD1 (5 bases). The ends were cut back, 4 bases at V and 8 bases at J, with 11 bases in the middle. The germline gives CDR1 MNHEY, CDR2 SMNVEV (reference sequence). The CDR3 consists of 13 residues. CDR3 DNA: TGTGCCAGCAGTTCGGGACCGCCCGAAAAACTGTTTTTT. This sequence encodes CASSSGPPEKLFF. The whole variable domain, filled in from reference TRBV27 and TRBJ1-4, reads EAQVTQNPRYLITVTGKKLTVTCSQNMNHEYMSWYRQDPGLGLRQIYYSMNVEVTDKGDVPEGYKVSRKEKRNFPLILESPSPNQTSLYFCASSSGPPEKLFFGSGTQLSVL.